This TCR beta chain was identified during a study of blood T cell repertoires in COVID-19. Here immunoSEQ multiplex PCR was the method, and the copy in TCRdb shows in-frame clones only, minus some. This sample has under 65,000 clones, with about 93% found just once. V shed 6 bases, J shed 15 bases, and the junction held 14 bases outside the gene matches. The CDR3 covers 13 residues. The germline gives CDR1 KGHSH, CDR2 LQKENI. The sequence was collected from a man at least 80 years old with acute or convalescent COVID-19. Sequencing was performed on peripheral blood. The V gene is TRBV18, the J gene TRBJ2-1; 7 positions match TRBD1. Here the CDR3 reads CASSQQGPPLPFF. DNA of the CDR3: TGTGCCAGCTCCCAACAGGGGCCCCCTCTCCCGTTCTTC.